The 28 T cell receptor beta chains presented below share a single source sample, sequenced in a study of control samples from healthy donors and cancer patients. Generated by immunoSEQ multiplex PCR, the TCRdb table keeps only in-frame clones and is missing some. Among about 170,000 clones listed, 91% were seen once. Sequencing used blood. Receptor source: a woman aged 40 to 50 in good health.

The chain uses TRBV27 and TRBJ1-5; a weak D match, TRBD1 (6 bases). This CDR3 spans 14 amino acids. The germline V gene encodes CDR1 MNHEY and CDR2 SMNVEV (reference sequence). V lost 3 bases to trimming and J lost 5 bases, with 11 bases between them. The CDR3 loop reads CASSLSGAHQPQHF. The CDR3 DNA follows: TGTGCCAGCAGTTTGTCAGGGGCCCATCAGCCCCAGCATTTT.

This chain's CDR3 is CASSLVRGGEQFF. For the CDR3, the DNA is TGCGCCAGCAGCTTGGTAAGGGGAGGTGAGCAGTTCTTC. This chain links TRBV5-1 with TRBJ2-1; TRBD2 might be the D (6 bases). Per the germline V gene, CDR1 is SGHRS and CDR2 is YFSETQ. The CDR3 covers 13 residues. With 0 bases removed from V and 9 bases from J, the gap between germline ends came to 10 bases. The full variable domain, with the rest looked up from reference TRBV5-1 and TRBJ2-1, is KAGVTQTPRYLIKTRGQQVTLSCSPISGHRSVSWYQQTPGQGLQFLFEYFSETQRNKGNFPGRFSGRQFSNSRSEMNVSTLELGDSALYLCASSLVRGGEQFFGPGTRLTVL.

Turning to this clone: The sample contains more than one DNA sequence encoding this CDR3. The DNA of the CDR3 is TGTGCCAGCAGCTTGGCGGTGAACACTGAAGCTTTCTTT. Residues: CASSLAVNTEAFF. The V call is TRBV5-4, the J call TRBJ1-1; D call uncertain. Germline V gives CDR1 SGHNT, CDR2 YYREEE (reference sequence). V was cut by 0 bases and J by 0 bases, with 3 bases left in between. This CDR3 is built from 13 residues.

The chain combines TRBV6-5 with TRBJ2-2; unclear D gene. Germline lookup yields CDR1 MNHEY and CDR2 SVGAGI. V was cut by 9 bases and J by 6 bases, with 11 bases left in between. There are 12 residues in the CDR3. CDR3 DNA sequence: TGTGCCAGTAACTTGCCCCCCGGGGAGCTGTTTTTT. Amino acid sequence: CASNLPPGELFF.

The chain carries TRBV4-1 and TRBJ1-5, with 7 bases matching TRBD1. The ends lost 4 bases at V and 6 bases at J; junction bases unmatched: 3. There are 13 residues in the CDR3. Germline CDR1 reads MGHRA; CDR2 reads YSYEKL. The CDR3: CASSPRDSQPQHF. As DNA, the CDR3 is TGCGCCAGCAGCCCCCGGGACAGTCAGCCCCAGCATTTT.

The CDR3 loop reads CASSGQDGGDIQYF. The CDR3 DNA reads TGTGCCAGCAGCGGACAGGACGGTGGGGACATTCAGTACTTC. The V gene is TRBV9, the J gene TRBJ2-4, with D perhaps TRBD1 (6 bases). CDR3 size: 14 residues. The V and J ends lost 3 bases and 8 bases respectively, with 15 bases between them. In germline, CDR1 is SGDLS, CDR2 YYNGEE.

The rearrangement links TRBV5-4 to TRBJ2-2, with 8 bases matching TRBD1. J was trimmed by 3 bases and V by 5 bases; bases with no gene match: 3. This CDR3 has 14 amino acids. Looked up from germline, CDR1 is SGHNT and CDR2 is YYREEE (reference sequence). The CDR3: CASRSGGDTGELFF. The DNA of the CDR3 is TGTGCCAGCAGGTCAGGGGGCGACACCGGGGAGCTGTTTTTT.

This chain connects TRBV5-1 to TRBJ1-2, with D maybe TRBD1 (6 bases). The CDR3 spans 15 residues. V lost 5 bases to trimming and J lost 8 bases, with 22 bases between them. The germline V gene has CDR1 SGHRS and CDR2 YFSETQ. CDR3 sequence reads: CASRKSSGGPLGYTF. In nucleotides, the CDR3 is TGCGCCAGCAGGAAGAGCAGCGGGGGGCCTTTAGGCTACACCTTC.

This clone was seen a handful of times. J is TRBJ2-7 and V is TRBV10-1; D tentatively fits TRBD1 or TRBD2 (5 bases each). The CDR3 is 12 residues long. V was trimmed by 0 bases and J by 7 bases, leaving 7 bases between them. Germline CDR1 and CDR2: WNHNN and SYGVQD (reference sequence). CDR3 sequence: CASSESWGEQYF. CDR3 sequence (DNA): TGCGCCAGCAGTGAGTCTTGGGGGGAGCAGTACTTC.

V and J are TRBV29-1 and TRBJ2-7; 7 bases agree with TRBD1. There are 14 residues in the CDR3. The germline CDR1 and CDR2 sequences are SQVTM and ANQGSEA. V lost 5 bases and J lost 2; bases outside the gene matches: 9. The CDR3 loop reads CSVYRDSKPYEQYF. DNA for the CDR3: TGCAGCGTTTACCGGGACAGTAAACCCTACGAGCAGTACTTC.

The chain combines TRBV11-2 with TRBJ2-2; D remains ambiguous. The CDR3 contains 15 residues. CDR1 and CDR2 from the germline V gene are SGHAT and FQNNGV. Trimming left V 0 bases short and J 5 bases short, with 10 bases between. CDR3 residues: CASSLEVWSTGELFF. The CDR3 nucleotides read TGTGCCAGCAGCTTAGAGGTCTGGTCGACCGGGGAGCTGTTTTTT.

The V and J genes are TRBV4-1 and TRBJ2-5, with 10 bases lining up with TRBD1. With V trimmed by 4 bases and J by 5 bases, 10 bases remained unmatched. CDR1 is MGHRA and CDR2 is YSYEKL in the germline V gene. This CDR3 spans 16 amino acids. CDR3 bases: TGCGCCAGCAGCCCTTCGGGACAGGGGAGTGGCGAGACCCAGTACTTC. It specifies CASSPSGQGSGETQYF.

The V gene is TRBV9, the J gene TRBJ1-1; the D gene is possibly TRBD1 (5 bases). V shed 1 base and J shed 5 bases, with 9 bases lying between them. The germline V gene has CDR1 SGDLS and CDR2 YYNGEE. The CDR3 is made up of 13 amino acids. The CDR3 loop is CASSVQGGTEAFF. The CDR3 DNA reads as TGTGCCAGCAGCGTACAGGGCGGGACTGAAGCTTTCTTT.

This chain joins TRBV7-8 and TRBJ1-6; 7 nucleotides align to TRBD1. In germline, CDR1 is SGHVS, CDR2 FQNEAQ. The CDR3 extends over 16 amino acids. The V gene end was trimmed by 1 base and the J gene end by 3 bases; junction bases not matched to a gene: 3. The CDR3 loop reads CASSLEAGGYNSPLHF. CDR3 nucleotide sequence: TGTGCCAGCAGCTTAGAGGCAGGGGGCTATAATTCACCCCTCCACTTT.

This clone was seen a handful of times. The V call is TRBV2, the J call TRBJ1-2, with D hard to call. Trimming took 5 bases from V and 7 from J, leaving 14 bases between them. Per the germline V gene, CDR1 is SNHLY and CDR2 is FYNNEI. This CDR3 comprises 13 residues. The CDR3 protein is CASSFDNPRGYTF. The CDR3 DNA sequence: TGTGCCAGCAGTTTTGACAACCCTCGTGGCTACACCTTC.

The chain joins TRBV28 to TRBJ1-2, with D hard to call. V lost 3 bases and J lost 7, with 9 bases in between. CDR3 length equals 12 residues. Germline V gene data show CDR1 as MDHEN and CDR2 as SYDVKM. CDR3 DNA sequence: TGTGCCAGCAGTTTGGCAAGAGTTGGCTACACCTTC. The encoded protein is CASSLARVGYTF.

The chain is built from TRBV7-3 and TRBJ1-1, with D tentatively TRBD1 (6 bases). Deletions cut 1 base from V and 8 bases from J, with 11 bases between. Germline CDR1 SGHTA, CDR2 FQGTGA. The CDR3 covers 13 residues. Written as DNA, the CDR3 is TGTGCCAGCAGCTTAATGGGGGGCGACGAAGCTTTCTTT. Its protein is CASSLMGGDEAFF.

The J gene is TRBJ2-7, the V gene TRBV12-5; D tentatively fits TRBD1 or TRBD2 (5 bases each). From germline, CDR1 is LGHNT and CDR2 FRNRAP. The CDR3 is made up of 13 amino acids. V lost 7 bases and J 3 bases, leaving 13 bases between the germline ends. CDR3 in amino acids: CASAMSGRYEQYF. The DNA for the CDR3 is TGTGCTAGTGCCATGTCGGGGCGCTACGAGCAGTACTTC. The whole variable domain, filled in from reference TRBV12-5 and TRBJ2-7, reads DARVTQTPRHKVTEMGQEVTMRCQPILGHNTVFWYRQTMMQGLELLAYFRNRAPLDDSGMPKDRFSAEMPDATLATLKIQPSEPRDSAVYFCASAMSGRYEQYFGPGTRLTVT.

The chain joins TRBV7-9 to TRBJ1-1; D gene ambiguous. Trimming removed 3 bases at V and 2 bases at J, with 16 bases between. The CDR3 spans 16 residues. CDR1 is SEHNR and CDR2 is FQNEAQ in the germline V gene (reference sequence). As DNA, the CDR3 is TGTGCCAGCAGCTTGGGCGAATCTTGGAGCAACACTGAAGCTTTCTTT. Translating it yields CASSLGESWSNTEAFF.

The chain carries TRBV18 and TRBJ2-7; TRBD2 aligns across 10 bases. Germline V gene data show CDR1 as KGHSH and CDR2 as LQKENI. V shed 2 bases, J shed 0 bases, and the junction held 1 base outside the gene matches. The CDR3 is 15 amino acids. The CDR3 nucleotides read TGTGCCAGCTCACCAGGACTAGCGGCCTCCTACGAGCAGTACTTC. Protein product: CASSPGLAASYEQYF.

V is TRBV10-2 and J is TRBJ1-5; D perhaps matches TRBD1 (6 bases). The CDR3 extends over 13 amino acids. Germline CDR1 WSHSY, CDR2 SAAADI. DNA for the CDR3: TGCGTCACCACAGGACAGAACAATCAGCCCCAGCATTTT. Amino acid sequence: CVTTGQNNQPQHF.

The rearrangement links TRBV6-6 to TRBJ1-2; no clear D. The germline V and J ends were trimmed by 2 bases and 3 bases, with 7 bases remaining between them. CDR1 and CDR2 from the germline V gene are MNHNY and SVGAGI (reference sequence). The CDR3 is 13 residues long. CDR3 in DNA: TGTGCCAGCAGTTACCGGGAACACTATGGCTACACCTTC. Translation gives CASSYREHYGYTF.

This clone was seen once. The chain joins TRBV5-1 to TRBJ1-2; 7 positions agree with TRBD1. V lost 3 bases, J lost 3 bases, and 11 bases stayed unmatched. The CDR3 is 16 amino acids. Germline V lookup: CDR1 SGHRS, CDR2 YFSETQ. CDR3 sequence: CASSSNPPGTDYGYTF. CDR3 DNA sequence: TGCGCCAGCAGCTCAAACCCTCCCGGGACAGACTATGGCTACACCTTC. Combining the CDR3 with reference TRBV5-1 and TRBJ1-2 gives the whole variable domain KAGVTQTPRYLIKTRGQQVTLSCSPISGHRSVSWYQQTPGQGLQFLFEYFSETQRNKGNFPGRFSGRQFSNSRSEMNVSTLELGDSALYLCASSSNPPGTDYGYTFGSGTRLTVV.

The chain links TRBV9 to TRBJ2-1, with 8 bases that match TRBD1. CDR3 length: 14 amino acids. V lost 3 bases to trimming and J lost 7 bases; unmatched junction nucleotides: 6. The germline CDR1 and CDR2 sequences are SGDLS and YYNGEE. DNA of the CDR3: TGTGCCAGCAGCGGATGGGGACAGGTGAATGAGCAGTTCTTC. Residues: CASSGWGQVNEQFF.

This sequence joins TRBV7-8 and TRBJ2-3, with D perhaps TRBD2 (5 bases). CDR3 length: 16 amino acids. Germline loops: CDR1 SGHVS, CDR2 FQNEAQ. V was trimmed by 5 bases and J by 3 bases, leaving 18 bases between them. The CDR3 DNA reads as TGTGCCAGCAGCCAACTAACGGGGATTGTAACAGATACGCAGTATTTT. Amino acids: CASSQLTGIVTDTQYF.

The chain is built from TRBV9 and TRBJ2-6; 10 nucleotides match TRBD1. CDR1 is SGDLS and CDR2 is YYNGEE in the germline V gene. V shed 0 bases and J 0 bases; nucleotides not matched to a gene: 3. CDR3 length: 18 amino acids. In DNA, the CDR3 is TGTGCCAGCAGCGTAGGGACAGGGGGGTACTCTGGGGCCAACGTCCTGACTTTC. Translating it yields CASSVGTGGYSGANVLTF.

The chain combines TRBV4-1 with TRBJ2-3; no firm D call. Germline V gene data show CDR1 as MGHRA and CDR2 as YSYEKL. V was pared by 6 bases and J by 5 bases, with 15 bases between. The CDR3 totals 14 residues. The CDR3 nucleotides read TGCGCCAGCAGTCGAAGTGGGGTCCTAGATACGCAGTATTTT. Protein product: CASSRSGVLDTQYF.

The chain couples TRBV7-9 to TRBJ2-7, with D maybe TRBD2 (5 bases). The CDR3 covers 17 residues. From germline, CDR1 is SEHNR and CDR2 FQNEAQ (reference sequence). V lost 4 bases, J lost 2 bases, and 21 bases lay in between. CDR3 nucleotides: TGTGCCAGCAGCTCCCCCCTGTGGGCTAGCACGGCCTACGAGCAGTACTTC. Translating it yields CASSSPLWASTAYEQYF.